This T cell receptor beta chain was recorded in a study of identical twins. Study-level points and caveats: Zero-insertion analyses might be partly confounded by invariant T cells like MAIT and iNKT. Reduced insertions were recorded for abundant cord blood beta clonotypes, with no such pattern in memory repertoires. Compared with unrelated sharing, twin-shared out-of-frame alpha sequences had more low-probability sequences.

About this clonotype: Its target is not known.

Each CDR3 protein gets one entry after TCRdb re-called the 5' RACE reads with MiXCR. This sample carries around 1.7 million distinct CDR3 sequences, about 32% of them seen once, and the ten largest clones take around 0.3%. V dropped 0 bases and J dropped 4 bases, with 10 bases sitting between them. Germline V lookup: CDR1 SGDLS, CDR2 YYNGEE. The CDR3 runs 14 residues. The sequencing input was cord blood. This receptor was obtained from a newborn girl in good health. The chain combines TRBV9 with TRBJ1-2; D is unclear. CDR3 coding DNA: TGTGCCAGCAGCGTAGTTTCCGGGGTCTATGGCTACACCTTC. Translated: CASSVVSGVYGYTF.